These 10 T cell receptor beta chains were all obtained from the same sample, sequenced in a study of blood T cell repertoires in COVID-19. Only in-frame clones appear in the TCRdb table, and some are missing; sequencing was by immunoSEQ multiplex PCR. The table shows roughly 440,000 clones, with approximately 89% occurring only once. Input material: peripheral blood. These receptors came from a woman in her forties or fifties with COVID-19, enrolled during active disease.

This clone was counted once. The chain uses TRBV28 and TRBJ1-1, with D hard to call. The CDR3 consists of 13 residues. CDR1 and CDR2 (germline): MDHEN, SYDVKM. Trimming took 4 bases from V and 3 from J, leaving 9 bases between them. CDR3 bases: TGTGCCAGCAGTTCGGCCCAGGACACTGAAGCTTTCTTT. Translating gives CASSSAQDTEAFF.

This rearrangement joins TRBV19 to TRBJ1-2, with 10 nucleotides matching TRBD1. Germline V gives CDR1 LNHDA, CDR2 SQIVND (reference sequence). This CDR3 comprises 18 residues. V was pared by 9 bases and J by 5 bases, with 21 bases of the junction left unmatched. The CDR3 region has the DNA TGTGCCAGCAAAGCGGTGGTAGGGACAGGGGCTGTCGTTTATGGCTACACCTTC. Protein sequence: CASKAVVGTGAVVYGYTF.

The gene calls are TRBV9 and TRBJ2-5; maybe TRBD2 (5 bases). Germline CDR1 reads SGDLS; CDR2 reads YYNGEE. V lost 3 bases and J lost 5, with 11 bases in between. CDR3 length: 13 residues. As DNA, the CDR3 is TGTGCCAGCAGCGCCCTAGCCACGGAGACCCAGTACTTC. Translated, it gives CASSALATETQYF.

The J gene is TRBJ2-1, the V gene TRBV5-5; 10 nucleotides match TRBD1. The CDR3 extends over 16 amino acids. The ends lost 2 bases at V and 8 bases at J; junction bases unmatched: 10. From germline, CDR1 is SGHKS and CDR2 YYEKEE (reference sequence). CDR3 in amino acids: CASSFTRRTGGDEQFF. The CDR3 nucleotides are TGTGCCAGCAGCTTCACTAGGAGGACAGGGGGTGATGAGCAGTTCTTC.

This clone has just one count. The V and J genes are TRBV3-1 (or the pseudogene TRBV3-2) and TRBJ2-1, with D possibly TRBD2 on 7 matching bases. Germline lookup yields CDR1 LGHDT and CDR2 YNNKEL (reference sequence). Trimming took 4 bases from V and 2 from J, leaving 15 bases between them. The CDR3 spans 16 residues. The CDR3 here is CASSLFGGPTYNEQFF. For the CDR3, the DNA is TGTGCCAGCAGCCTTTTCGGGGGGCCTACCTACAATGAGCAGTTCTTC.

This clone has more than one count but fewer than ten. The V call is TRBV6-1, the J call TRBJ2-1; 9 bases match TRBD1. CDR1 and CDR2 (germline): MNHNS, SASEGT. The CDR3 contains 15 residues. V was clipped by 3 bases and J by 4 bases; unmatched bases: 4. CDR3 nucleotides: TGTGCCAGCAGTGAGGGGACAGGGTTTTACAATGAGCAGTTCTTC. It codes for CASSEGTGFYNEQFF.

This chain connects TRBV9 to TRBJ1-1; 9 bases agree with TRBD1. From germline, CDR1 is SGDLS and CDR2 YYNGEE. This CDR3 contains 15 residues. The J segment lost 5 bases and the V segment lost 4 bases, leaving 9 bases of the junction unmatched. The CDR3 region is CASSPRQGDGTEAFF. The CDR3 region has the DNA TGTGCCAGCAGCCCGAGACAGGGGGATGGAACTGAAGCTTTCTTT.

V usage is TRBV27 and J usage is TRBJ1-6; TRBD1 matches at 8 bases. Losses at the gene ends were 6 bases for V and 5 bases for J; bases not matched to a gene: 9. This CDR3 is built from 16 residues. CDR1 is MNHEY, CDR2 SMNVEV, per germline (reference sequence). The CDR3 reads CASRPKGQGDNSPLHF. CDR3 coding DNA: TGTGCCAGCAGACCTAAAGGACAGGGCGATAATTCACCCCTCCACTTT.

The chain recombines TRBV12-3 or TRBV12-4 with TRBJ1-4; D unclear. The CDR3 is made up of 13 amino acids. Trimming cost V 3 bases and J 7 bases, with 9 bases left between them. As DNA, the CDR3 is TGTGCCAGCAGTTTGATAGGAGTTGAAAAACTGTTTTTT. Protein product: CASSLIGVEKLFF.

The table lists this clone with a count of one. The rearrangement uses TRBV6-5 and TRBJ1-1, with 8 nucleotides matching TRBD1. CDR3 size: 14 residues. Germline V gene data show CDR1 as MNHEY and CDR2 as SVGAGI. Losses at the gene ends were 5 bases for V and 5 bases for J; bases not matched to a gene: 7. CDR3 residues: CASSLRTGPTEAFF. The CDR3 bases are TGTGCCAGCAGTCTAAGGACAGGGCCAACTGAAGCTTTCTTT.